This TCR beta chain was captured in a study of cytomegalovirus exposure and HLA in healthy donors. Study findings and constraints: Despite most TCR sequences being rare, some public TCRs occurred in many donors. According to a subsequent analysis, TCR clusters from the first cohort were inclined to appear together in the 120 validation repertoires. Cytomegalovirus-associated TCR beta chains were listed, numbering roughly 150.

This CDR3 contains 15 residues. Trimming took off 0 bases at V and 4 bases at J, with 10 bases between the two ends. Germline V gives CDR1 SGHRS, CDR2 YFSETQ. Regarding this clone: No antigen is known for it.

The method was immunoSEQ multiplex PCR; TCRdb's version includes in-frame clones alone and lacks a portion of them. The data show under 85,000 clones, more than 85% seen once. The genes are TRBV5-1 and TRBJ1-4; D ambiguous. The clonotype was recovered from a young man in good health and CMV-seropositive. Sequenced input: PBMCs. The CDR3 is CASSLAYRGNEKLFF. The CDR3 DNA is TGCGCCAGCAGCTTGGCCTATCGGGGTAATGAAAAACTGTTTTTT.